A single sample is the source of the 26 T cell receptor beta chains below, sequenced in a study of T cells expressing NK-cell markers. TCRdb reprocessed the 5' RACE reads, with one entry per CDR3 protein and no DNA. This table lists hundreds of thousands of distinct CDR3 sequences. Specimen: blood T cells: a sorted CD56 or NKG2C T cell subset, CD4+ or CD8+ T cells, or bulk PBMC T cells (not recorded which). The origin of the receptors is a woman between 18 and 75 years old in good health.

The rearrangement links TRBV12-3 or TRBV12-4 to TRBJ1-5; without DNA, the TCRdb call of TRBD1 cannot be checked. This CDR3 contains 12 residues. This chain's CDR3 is CASSSGDQPQHF.

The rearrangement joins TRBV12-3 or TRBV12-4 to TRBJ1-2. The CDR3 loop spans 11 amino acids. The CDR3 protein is CASSRTYGYTF.

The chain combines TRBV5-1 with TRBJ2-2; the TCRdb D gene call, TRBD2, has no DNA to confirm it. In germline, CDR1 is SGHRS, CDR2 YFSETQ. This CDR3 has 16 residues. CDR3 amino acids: CASSLERGEDTGELFF.

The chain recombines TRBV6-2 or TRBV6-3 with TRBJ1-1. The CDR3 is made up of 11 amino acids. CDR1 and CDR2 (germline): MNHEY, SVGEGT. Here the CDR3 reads CASSYVAEAFF.

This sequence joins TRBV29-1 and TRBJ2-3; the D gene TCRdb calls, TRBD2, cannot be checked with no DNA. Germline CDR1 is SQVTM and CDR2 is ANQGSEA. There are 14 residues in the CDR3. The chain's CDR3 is CSGTSGGRQDTQYF.

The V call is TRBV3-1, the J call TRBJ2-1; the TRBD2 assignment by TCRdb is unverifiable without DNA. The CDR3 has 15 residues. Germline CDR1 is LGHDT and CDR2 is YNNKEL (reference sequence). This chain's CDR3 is CASSHGGRSSNEQFF.

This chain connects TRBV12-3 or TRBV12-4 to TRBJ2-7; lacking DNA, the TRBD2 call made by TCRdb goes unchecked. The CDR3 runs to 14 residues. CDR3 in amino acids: CASSRKRMSYEQYF.

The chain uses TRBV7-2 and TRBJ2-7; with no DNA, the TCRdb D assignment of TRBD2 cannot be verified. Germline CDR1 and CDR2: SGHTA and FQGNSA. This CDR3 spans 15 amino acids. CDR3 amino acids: CASSLAKLAPHEQYF.

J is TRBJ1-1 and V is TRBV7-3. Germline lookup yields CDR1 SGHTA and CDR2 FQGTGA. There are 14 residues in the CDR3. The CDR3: CASSRYDMNTEAFF. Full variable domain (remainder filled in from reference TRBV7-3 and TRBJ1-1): GAGVSQTPSNKVTEKGKYVELRCDPISGHTALYWYRQSLGQGPEFLIYFQGTGAADDSGLPNDRFFAVRPEGSVSTLKIQRTERGDSAVYLCASSRYDMNTEAFFGQGTRLTVV.

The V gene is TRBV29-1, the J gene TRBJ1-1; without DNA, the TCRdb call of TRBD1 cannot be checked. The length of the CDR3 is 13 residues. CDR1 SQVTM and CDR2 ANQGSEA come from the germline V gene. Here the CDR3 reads CSVEAPGGWGAFF.

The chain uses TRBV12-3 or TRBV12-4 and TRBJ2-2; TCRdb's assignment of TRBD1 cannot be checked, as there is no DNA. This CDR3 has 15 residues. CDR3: CASIPGQVFTGELFF.

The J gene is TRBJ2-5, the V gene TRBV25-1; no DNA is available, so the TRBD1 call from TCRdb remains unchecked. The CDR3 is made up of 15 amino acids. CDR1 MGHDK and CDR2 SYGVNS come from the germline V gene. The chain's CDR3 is CASSEPPGRQETQYF.

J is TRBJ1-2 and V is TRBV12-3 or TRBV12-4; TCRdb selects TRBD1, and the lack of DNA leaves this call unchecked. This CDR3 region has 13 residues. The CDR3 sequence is CASSLLAQGGYTF.

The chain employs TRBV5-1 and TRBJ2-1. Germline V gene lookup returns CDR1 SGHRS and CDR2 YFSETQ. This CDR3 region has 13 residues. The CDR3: CASGNGLYNEQFF.

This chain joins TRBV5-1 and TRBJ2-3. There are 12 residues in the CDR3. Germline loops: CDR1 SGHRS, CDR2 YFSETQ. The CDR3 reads CASSLGADTQYF.

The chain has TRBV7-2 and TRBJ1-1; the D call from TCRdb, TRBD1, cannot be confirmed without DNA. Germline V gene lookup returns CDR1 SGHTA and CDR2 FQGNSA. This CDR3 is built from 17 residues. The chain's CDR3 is CASSPRTGTQRNTEAFF.

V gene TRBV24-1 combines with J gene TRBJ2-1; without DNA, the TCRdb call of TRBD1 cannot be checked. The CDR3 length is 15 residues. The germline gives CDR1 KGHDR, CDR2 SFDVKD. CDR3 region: CATSPRGGPYNEQFF.

The CDR3 reads CSAPGTSRYNEQFF. The chain carries TRBV20-1 and TRBJ2-1; the D call of TRBD2 rests on TCRdb alone, since no DNA is present to check it. This CDR3 contains 14 residues. The germline V gene encodes CDR1 DFQATT and CDR2 SNEGSKA (reference sequence).

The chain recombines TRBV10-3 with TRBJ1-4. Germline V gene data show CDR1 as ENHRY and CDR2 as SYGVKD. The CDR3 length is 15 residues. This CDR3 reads CAISEYGQANEKLFF.

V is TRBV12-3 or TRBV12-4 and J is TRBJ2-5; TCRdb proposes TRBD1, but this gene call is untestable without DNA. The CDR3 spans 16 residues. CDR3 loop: CASSPQWRNRGETQYF.

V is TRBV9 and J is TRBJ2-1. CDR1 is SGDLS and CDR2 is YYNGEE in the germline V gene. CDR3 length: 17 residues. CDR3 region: CASSVDSGFPGDNEQFF.

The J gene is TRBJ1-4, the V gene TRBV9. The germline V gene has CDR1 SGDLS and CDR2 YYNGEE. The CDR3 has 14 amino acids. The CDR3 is CASSVGHFNEKLFF. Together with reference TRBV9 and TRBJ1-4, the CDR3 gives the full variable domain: DSGVTQTPKHLITATGQRVTLRCSPRSGDLSVYWYQQSLDQGLQFLIQYYNGEERAKGNILERFSAQQFPDLHSELNLSSLELGDSALYFCASSVGHFNEKLFFGSGTQLSVL.

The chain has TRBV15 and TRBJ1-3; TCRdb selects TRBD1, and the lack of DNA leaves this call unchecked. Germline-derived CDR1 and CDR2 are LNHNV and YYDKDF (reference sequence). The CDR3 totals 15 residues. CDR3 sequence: CATSRTQGRENTIYF.

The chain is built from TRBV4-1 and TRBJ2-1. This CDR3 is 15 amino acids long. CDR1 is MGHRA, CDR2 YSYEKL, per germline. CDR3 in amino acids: CASSQVTSSYNEQFF.

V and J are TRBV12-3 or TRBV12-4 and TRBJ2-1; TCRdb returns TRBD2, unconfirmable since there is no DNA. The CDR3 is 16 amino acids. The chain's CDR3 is CASSSLRASSYNEQFF.

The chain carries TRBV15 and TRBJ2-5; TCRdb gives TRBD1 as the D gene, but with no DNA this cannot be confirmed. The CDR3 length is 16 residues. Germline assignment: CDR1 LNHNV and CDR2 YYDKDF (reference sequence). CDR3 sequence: CATSRADRVGWETQYF.